Listed below are T cell receptor beta chains from one sample, sequenced in a study of cytomegalovirus exposure and HLA in healthy donors. The method was immunoSEQ multiplex PCR; TCRdb's version includes in-frame clones alone and lacks a portion of them. Seen here are approximately 130,000 clones, 78% observed once, and the top ten hold roughly 1.9%. Sequenced input: PBMCs. The receptor source for this set is a woman aged 40 to 55 in good health and CMV-seronegative. Each CDR3 is given with its conserved first and last residue. A D gene is named only where the DNA matches it firmly. Where a row states a size, it is once, few, many or the class of an expanded clone; other rows omit it.

>TRBJ2-1|TRBV9|-|TRBD1
TGTGCCAGCAGCGCCGCAGGGGGTGACCACAATGAGCAGTTCTTC
CASSAAGGDHNEQFF
>TRBJ2-7|TRBV11-2|once|TRBD1
TGTGCCAGCAGCGCATTACAGGGGTGGTACGAGCAGTACTTC
CASSALQGWYEQYF
>TRBJ2-3|TRBV6-1|-|TRBD1
TGTGCCAGCGTACAGGGGGCCACAGATACGCAGTATTTT
CASVQGATDTQYF
>TRBJ1-1|TRBV27|few|TRBD1
TGTGCCAGCAGCCAGGGACAGGGGGCGTGGAGCACTGAAGCTTTCTTT
CASSQGQGAWSTEAFF
>TRBJ1-3|TRBV5-1|-|-
TGCGCCAGCAGCGCGGTGACTGGAAACACCATATATTTT
CASSAVTGNTIYF
>TRBJ1-6|TRBV5-4|medium-sized|TRBD1
TGTGCCAGCAGGTTGGGACAGGGAGAACGGAGGAGAAATTCACCCCTCCACTTT
CASRLGQGERRRNSPLHF
>TRBJ1-1|TRBV7-2|few|TRBD1
TGTGCCAGCAGCACCTCGACAGGGGCCGTTGGTGAAGCTTTCTTT
CASSTSTGAVGEAFF
>TRBJ2-5|TRBV28|-|-
TGTGCCAGCAGACGGGAAGAGACCCAGTACTTC
CASRREETQYF
>TRBJ2-7|TRBV27|once|TRBD2
TGTGCCAGCAGTTCCCCTAGCGGGAGAAACGAGCAGTACTTC
CASSSPSGRNEQYF
>TRBJ2-5|TRBV5-6|few|TRBD2
TGTGCCAGCAGCTTAGGGGGACTAGCGGGGGGGCCAGTGTGGGAGACCCAGTACTTC
CASSLGGLAGGPVWETQYF
>TRBJ1-1|TRBV29-1|-|-
TGCAGCGGGCGGCGCATGAACACTGAAGCTTTCTTT
CSGRRMNTEAFF
>TRBJ2-2|TRBV7-6|-|-
TGTGCCAGCAGCTTAGTAGCAGGGACTACCGGGGAGCTGTTTTTT
CASSLVAGTTGELFF
>TRBJ1-2|TRBV30|few|TRBD1
TGTGCCGTGACAGGGAGGATGAACTATGGCTACACCTTC
CAVTGRMNYGYTF
>TRBJ1-1|TRBV21-1|-|-
TGTGCCAGCACTACCCTTACGGGGGGGGGCTATCGAACTGAAGCTTTCTTT
CASTTLTGGGYRTEAFF
>TRBJ2-1|TRBV9|-|TRBD2
TGTGCCAGCAGCGTAGATGTAGCGGGAGGCCATGAGCAGTTCTTC
CASSVDVAGGHEQFF
>TRBJ2-5|TRBV5-1|once|TRBD1
TGCGCCAGCAGCGTGAGACAGGGGCAAGAGACCCAGTACTTC
CASSVRQGQETQYF
>TRBJ2-7|TRBV11-3|-|-
TGTGCCAGCAGCCCACCACGGGGTGGGGAGCAGTACTTC
CASSPPRGGEQYF
>TRBJ2-1|TRBV7-6|-|TRBD2
TGTGCCAGCAGCGAGACTAGCGGGGGGACCTACAATGAGCAGTTCTTC
CASSETSGGTYNEQFF
>TRBJ2-7|TRBV6-5|-|-
TGTGCCAGCAGGGGCGGGGAAACCTACGAGCAGTACTTC
CASRGGETYEQYF
>TRBJ1-6|TRBV27|-|-
TGTGCCAGCAGTTTCCTGACAATTAATAATTCACCCCTCCACTTT
CASSFLTINNSPLHF
>TRBJ2-3|TRBV19|-|TRBD2
TGTGCCAGTAGTATGACTAGCGGGGGGGCCACAGATACGCAGTATTTT
CASSMTSGGATDTQYF
>TRBJ2-7|TRBV5-1|-|TRBD2
TGCGCCAGCAGCTCTAGCGGGACCTCCTACGAGCAGTACTTC
CASSSSGTSYEQYF
>TRBJ2-3|TRBV5-1|-|-
TGCGCCAGCAGCTTGGCCGGTGATGGGGGGTTCACAGATACGCAGTATTTT
CASSLAGDGGFTDTQYF
>TRBJ1-5|TRBV28|-|-
TGTGCCAGCCACATTCCCAGTACAGGTCAGCCCCAGCATTTT
CASHIPSTGQPQHF
>TRBJ1-5|TRBV5-6|-|TRBD1
TGTGCCAGCAGCTTGGGGCAGGGGGCTAGCAATCAGCCCCAGCATTTT
CASSLGQGASNQPQHF
>TRBJ2-5|TRBV6-1|-|-
TGTGCCAGCGCGATCCTAGGGGAAGAGACCCAGTACTTC
CASAILGEETQYF
>TRBJ1-5|TRBV5-8|few|-
TGTGCCAGCAGCCACAGGTCCTATAGCAATCAGCCCCAGCATTTT
CASSHRSYSNQPQHF
>TRBJ2-2|TRBV2|-|-
TGTGCCAGCAGTGAGGGCAGGACGAACACCGGGGAGCTGTTTTTT
CASSEGRTNTGELFF
>TRBJ2-7|TRBV7-9|-|-
TGTGCCAGCAGCCGCGGCAACAGGGCTGGCGAGCAGTACTTC
CASSRGNRAGEQYF